The 13 T cell receptor beta chains reported below all come from one sample, sequenced in a study of T cell changes during pregnancy in multiple sclerosis. This table comes from immunoSEQ multiplex PCR, and its TCRdb copy is limited to in-frame clones, with some not included. The sample has tens of thousands of clones, 80% to 90% seen once. The sample consisted of peripheral blood, taken in the first trimester of pregnancy. The source of these receptors is a female donor in good health, enrolled as a control in a pregnancy study.

The V call is TRBV6-1, the J call TRBJ1-2; 8 nucleotides match TRBD1. From germline, CDR1 is MNHNS and CDR2 SASEGT. The V gene end was trimmed by 2 bases and the J gene end by 4 bases; junction bases not matched to a gene: 6. CDR3 size: 15 residues. DNA of the CDR3: TGTGCCAGCAGTGAACGACAGGGGCTTGGCTATGGCTACACCTTC. As protein: CASSERQGLGYGYTF.

This chain uses TRBV1 with TRBJ1-5; the table's D call, TRBD1, has no DNA check behind it. TRBV1 is flagged as a pseudogene. This CDR3 comprises 17 residues. The CDR3 DNA sequence: TGCACCAGCAGCCAAGATATCCCCAGGGGGGTGGGGCAGCCCCAGCATTTT. The encoded protein is CTSSQDIPRGVGQPQHF.

This clone was seen just once. The chain has TRBV11-2 and TRBJ2-2; 8 nucleotides match TRBD1. The germline gives CDR1 SGHAT, CDR2 FQNNGV. The CDR3 consists of 18 residues. The CDR3 DNA reads TGTGCTTGTTTTAAGGGCTTCAGGGGGCGCGGAGACACCGGGGAGCTGTTTTTT. It translates to CACFKGFRGRGDTGELFF.

The V and J genes are TRBV6-1 and TRBJ1-2; D is unclear. The V gene's germline CDR1 is MNHNS and CDR2 SASEGT. With 2 bases removed from V and 0 bases from J, the gap between germline ends came to 7 bases. CDR3 length: 14 amino acids. This CDR3 reads CASSETASNYGYTF. The CDR3 nucleotides read TGTGCCAGCAGTGAAACAGCCTCTAACTATGGCTACACCTTC.

This clone rates as medium-sized (0.01 to 0.1%). This chain connects TRBV30 to TRBJ2-2; the match to TRBD2 covers 14 bases. Germline V gene data show CDR1 as GTSNPN and CDR2 as SVGIG (reference sequence). V was clipped by 3 bases and J by 6 bases; unmatched bases: 3. The CDR3 has 15 residues. CDR3 nucleotides: TGTGCCTGGAGGGGACTAGCGGGAGAGGCCGGGGAGCTGTTTTTT. This translates into CAWRGLAGEAGELFF.

This clone was picked up one time. The V and J genes are TRBV9 and TRBJ2-6, with unresolved D. Germline values: CDR1 SGDLS, CDR2 YYNGEE. The CDR3 consists of 15 residues. V was clipped by 3 bases and J by 0 bases, with 7 bases between them. The CDR3: CASSATSSGANVLTF. CDR3 in DNA: TGTGCCAGCAGCGCCACGAGCTCTGGGGCCAACGTCCTGACTTTC.

The V gene is TRBV5-1, the J gene TRBJ1-1; 7 bases agree with TRBD1. With 2 bases clipped from V and 1 base from J, the junction kept 8 bases outside the gene matches. The length of the CDR3 is 16 residues. CDR1 and CDR2 from the germline V gene are SGHRS and YFSETQ. In DNA form, the CDR3 reads TGCGCCAGCAGCTTCGGGTGGGGACAGTCGAACACTGAAGCTTTCTTT. It translates to CASSFGWGQSNTEAFF.

This clone was found a few times. This chain uses TRBV5-1 with TRBJ2-1, with TRBD1 matching 9 bases. V dropped 0 bases and J dropped 8; count of bases not matched to a gene: 9. CDR1 is SGHRS and CDR2 is YFSETQ in the germline V gene. The CDR3 contains 16 residues. CDR3 sequence (DNA): TGCGCCAGCAGCTTGGCCGGGACAGGGAGGGGCCATGAGCAGTTCTTC. It codes for CASSLAGTGRGHEQFF.

The sample holds one count of this clone. The chain has TRBV30 and TRBJ2-5, with TRBD2 matching over 8 bases. The CDR3 spans 14 residues. Per the germline V gene, CDR1 is GTSNPN and CDR2 is SVGIG (reference sequence). V dropped 3 bases and J dropped 3; count of bases not matched to a gene: 6. The CDR3 DNA reads as TGTGCCTGGAGCGCCAGCGGGAGCGAAGAGACCCAGTACTTC. Translated: CAWSASGSEETQYF.

The gene calls are TRBV11-2 and TRBJ1-2, with TRBD1 matching 9 bases. V shed 8 bases, J shed 6 bases, and the junction held 10 bases outside the gene matches. There are 14 residues in the CDR3. The germline CDR1 and CDR2 sequences are SGHAT and FQNNGV. Here the CDR3 DNA reads TGTGCCAGCCGGGACAGGGCCTCCTTGGATGGCTACACCTTC. Translated, it gives CASRDRASLDGYTF.

The chain couples TRBV2 to TRBJ2-7, with D hard to call. From germline, CDR1 is SNHLY and CDR2 FYNNEI. The CDR3 covers 11 residues. The V end was cut by 9 bases, the J end by 1 base, with 7 bases between. The CDR3 nucleotides read TGTGCCAGTACAGATTCCTACGAGCAGTACTTC. This codes for CASTDSYEQYF.

The chain links TRBV27 to TRBJ2-1; 7 bases are shared with TRBD2. From germline, CDR1 is MNHEY and CDR2 SMNVEV (reference sequence). The V segment lost 2 bases and the J segment 2 bases; nucleotides outside the gene matches: 6. The CDR3 loop spans 16 amino acids. CDR3 DNA: TGTGCCAGCAGTTTAGCTAGCGGACCTACCTACAATGAGCAGTTCTTC. Protein product: CASSLASGPTYNEQFF.

CDR3 nucleotides: TGTGCCAGCAGTCGCACTCCTCAGGGAATTAACTACGAGCAGTACTTC. Its translation is CASSRTPQGINYEQYF. The chain uses TRBV28 and TRBJ2-7; D is perhaps TRBD1 (5 bases). The CDR3 runs to 16 residues. Germline V gene lookup returns CDR1 MDHEN and CDR2 SYDVKM. V lost 5 bases, J lost 3 bases, and 20 bases lay in between.